What follows describes a single T cell receptor (beta chain). Only a few counts were recorded for this clonotype. It lacks a known antigen. Base qualities are not provided; no much larger clone lies one nucleotide away. CDR1 and CDR2 (SGHVS, FQNEAQ) derive from the germline V gene. The CDR3, from cysteine to phenylalanine, totals 14 residues. The DNA shown is the 42-base CDR3, in frame from base 1. V is shortened by 4 bases, J by 4 bases, and the region joining them spans 11 bases. Library generation was performed with RT-PCR. Sequencing relied on an Illumina HiSeq 2500. TCRdb redid the processing of the public reads, applying fastp at Q25 and MiXCR, and retained in-frame beta chains. Every entry covers one CDR3 protein and lists the most common genes and DNA from its rows. Recorded for this sample are hundreds of thousands of distinct CDR3 sequences; around 20% of them occurred a single time. The top ten constitute around 9.9% of the sample.

The sample comes from a study of response to subunit inactivated influenza vaccine (dated by TCRdb to 2016 to 2018). Regarding the research as a whole: The study used deep quantitative T cell receptor repertoire profiling to track responses to a trivalent subunit inactivated influenza vaccine.

Overall study results and their limits: According to the authors, only a limited number of new T cells may be recruited by each seasonal influenza vaccination.

This specimen consisted of PBMCs from blood, obtained approximately 5 days after vaccination. The rearranged chain carries TRBV7-8 and TRBJ2-1, with the D gene too uncertain to name. This TCR came from a man aged 45-65 years who received an inactivated influenza vaccine. Donor details come from another sample of the same person, matched by shared clones. The encoded CDR3 is CASSSTEGYNEQFF. The sequenced DNA: TGTGCCAGCAGCTCGACCGAAGGTTACAATGAGCAGTTCTTC. With the portions outside the CDR3 filled from the reference TRBV7-8 and TRBJ2-1 genes, the complete variable region becomes GAGVSQSPRYKVAKRGQDVALRCDPISGHVSLFWYQQALGQGPEFLTYFQNEAQLDKSGLPSDRFFAERPEGSVSTLKIQRTQQEDSAVYLCASSSTEGYNEQFFGPGTRLTVL.